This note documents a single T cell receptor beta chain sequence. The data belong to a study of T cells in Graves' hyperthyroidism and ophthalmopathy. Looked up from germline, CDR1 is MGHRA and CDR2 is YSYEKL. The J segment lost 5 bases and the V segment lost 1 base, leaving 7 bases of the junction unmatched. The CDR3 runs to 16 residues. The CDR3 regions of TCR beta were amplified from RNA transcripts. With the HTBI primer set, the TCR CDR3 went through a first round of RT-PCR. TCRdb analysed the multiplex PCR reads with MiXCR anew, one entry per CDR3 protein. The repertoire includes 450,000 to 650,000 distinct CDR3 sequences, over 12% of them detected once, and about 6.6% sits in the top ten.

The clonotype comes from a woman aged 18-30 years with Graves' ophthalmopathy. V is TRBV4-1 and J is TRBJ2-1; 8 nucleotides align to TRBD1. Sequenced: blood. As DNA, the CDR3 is TGCGCCAGCAGCCAAGCTGGAGGACAGGGTCACAATGAGCAGTTCTTC. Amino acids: CASSQAGGQGHNEQFF.